A selection of T cell receptor beta chains follows, all from one sample in a study of cytomegalovirus exposure and HLA in healthy donors. Libraries were prepared by immunoSEQ multiplex PCR; TCRdb keeps only in-frame clonotypes and omits some of them. The sample carries more than 150,000 clones, 78% recorded once. Sequenced: PBMCs. These receptors originate from a woman in her twenties or thirties in good health and CMV-seropositive. The CDR3 runs from the conserved cysteine through the conserved F or W. Fields, in order: J gene, V gene, clone size, D gene, CDR3 DNA, CDR3 protein. A D gene is named only where the DNA matches it firmly. Size is stated for part of the rows, as once, few or many counts, or as a class when the clone is expanded.

J gene: TRBJ2-3; V gene: TRBV6-1; clone size: NA; D gene: NA; CDR3 DNA: TGTGCCAGCAGTGAACAGGTTCCCAAGGCGGATACGCAGTATTTT; CDR3 protein: CASSEQVPKADTQYF
J gene: TRBJ2-7; V gene: TRBV7-9; clone size: NA; D gene: NA; CDR3 DNA: TGTGCCAGCAGCCGGAGCTTCCGAAACTACGAGCAGTACTTC; CDR3 protein: CASSRSFRNYEQYF
J gene: TRBJ2-3; V gene: TRBV2; clone size: NA; D gene: NA; CDR3 DNA: TGTGCCAGCAGCGAGGGCACAGATACGCAGTATTTT; CDR3 protein: CASSEGTDTQYF
J gene: TRBJ2-3; V gene: TRBV7-9; clone size: NA; D gene: NA; CDR3 DNA: TGTGCCAGCAGCCCGAGCACAGATACGCAGTATTTT; CDR3 protein: CASSPSTDTQYF
J gene: TRBJ1-1; V gene: TRBV2; clone size: once; D gene: NA; CDR3 DNA: TGTGCCAGCAGTGATACTTACTCGGGTGAAGCTTTCTTT; CDR3 protein: CASSDTYSGEAFF
J gene: TRBJ2-6; V gene: TRBV5-4; clone size: NA; D gene: NA; CDR3 DNA: TGTGCCAGCAGCTTAATCCCGACAGGCGCCGCGTCTCTGGGGGCCAACGTCCTGACTTTC; CDR3 protein: CASSLIPTGAASLGANVLTF
J gene: TRBJ2-2; V gene: TRBV5-1; clone size: NA; D gene: NA; CDR3 DNA: TGCGCCAGCAGCTTGGTCGGTCCCACCGGGGAGCTGTTTTTT; CDR3 protein: CASSLVGPTGELFF
J gene: TRBJ1-2; V gene: TRBV15; clone size: once; D gene: NA; CDR3 DNA: TGTGCCACCAGAGGAGTTTTTGGCTACACCTTC; CDR3 protein: CATRGVFGYTF
J gene: TRBJ1-2; V gene: TRBV5-4; clone size: NA; D gene: TRBD1; CDR3 DNA: TGTGCCAGCAGCTCGGAGTCTATTATGGGACAGGGAGGTTATGGCTACACCTTC; CDR3 protein: CASSSESIMGQGGYGYTF
J gene: TRBJ2-1; V gene: TRBV4-3; clone size: NA; D gene: NA; CDR3 DNA: TGCGCCAGCAGCCCATGGGTCGGGCCGGAGGGCAATGAGCAGTTCTTC; CDR3 protein: CASSPWVGPEGNEQFF
J gene: TRBJ2-7; V gene: TRBV28; clone size: once; D gene: NA; CDR3 DNA: TGTGCCAGCACCACGAGGGTGGTAGGCTACGAGCAGTACTTC; CDR3 protein: CASTTRVVGYEQYF
J gene: TRBJ1-1; V gene: TRBV11-1; clone size: few; D gene: NA; CDR3 DNA: TGTGCCAGCAGCCCATCCGGGGCGGGAGCCCAGCTTGAAGCTTTCTTT; CDR3 protein: CASSPSGAGAQLEAFF
J gene: TRBJ1-4; V gene: TRBV10-3; clone size: NA; D gene: NA; CDR3 DNA: TGTGCCATCAGTGTTTCAGGGGTGGGAGAAAAACTGTTTTTT; CDR3 protein: CAISVSGVGEKLFF
J gene: TRBJ1-3; V gene: TRBV7-9; clone size: NA; D gene: NA; CDR3 DNA: TGTGCCAGCACTCAAGGACAGAGCTCTGGAAACACCATATATTTT; CDR3 protein: CASTQGQSSGNTIYF
J gene: TRBJ2-1; V gene: TRBV4-1; clone size: NA; D gene: NA; CDR3 DNA: TGCGCCAGCAGTTACGGGTACAATGAGCAGTTCTTC; CDR3 protein: CASSYGYNEQFF
J gene: TRBJ2-2; V gene: TRBV15; clone size: NA; D gene: TRBD2; CDR3 DNA: TGTGCCACCAGCAGGCCTAGCGGGAGTGGCACCGGGGAGCTGTTTTTT; CDR3 protein: CATSRPSGSGTGELFF
J gene: TRBJ1-4; V gene: TRBV7-9; clone size: NA; D gene: NA; CDR3 DNA: TGTGCCAGCAGCTTAGATTTTACAGAAAAACTGTTTTTT; CDR3 protein: CASSLDFTEKLFF
J gene: TRBJ1-1; V gene: TRBV12-5; clone size: NA; D gene: NA; CDR3 DNA: TGTGCTAGTGGTTTGGTACATGGGGGGGTGGTGATGAACACTGAAGCTTTCTTT; CDR3 protein: CASGLVHGGVVMNTEAFF
J gene: TRBJ2-1; V gene: TRBV10-1; clone size: NA; D gene: NA; CDR3 DNA: TGCGCCAGCAGTGAGCGGGTCTACAATGAGCAGTTCTTC; CDR3 protein: CASSERVYNEQFF
J gene: TRBJ2-7; V gene: TRBV5-1; clone size: once; D gene: NA; CDR3 DNA: TGCGCCAGCAGCCCCCCAGGGGCGGCATACGAGCAGTACTTC; CDR3 protein: CASSPPGAAYEQYF
J gene: TRBJ1-5; V gene: TRBV5-5; clone size: NA; D gene: NA; CDR3 DNA: TGTGCCAGCAGTCCGGGACTCAATCAGCCCCAGCATTTT; CDR3 protein: CASSPGLNQPQHF
J gene: TRBJ1-1; V gene: TRBV7-9; clone size: NA; D gene: NA; CDR3 DNA: TGTTCCAGCAGCCCCGGACAGAGTGAAGCTTTCTTT; CDR3 protein: CSSSPGQSEAFF
J gene: TRBJ1-1; V gene: TRBV6-5; clone size: NA; D gene: TRBD1; CDR3 DNA: TGTGCCAGCAGTCACAGGACAGGGGCTCAGGATGCTTTCTTT; CDR3 protein: CASSHRTGAQDAFF
J gene: TRBJ1-5; V gene: TRBV9; clone size: NA; D gene: NA; CDR3 DNA: TGTGCCAGCAGCGCCGGGGGTCAGCCCCAGCATTTT; CDR3 protein: CASSAGGQPQHF
J gene: TRBJ1-2; V gene: TRBV5-8; clone size: NA; D gene: NA; CDR3 DNA: TGTGCCAGCAGCTTGGCTGTATCAGTCAACTATGGCTACACCTTC; CDR3 protein: CASSLAVSVNYGYTF
J gene: TRBJ1-3; V gene: TRBV5-6; clone size: NA; D gene: NA; CDR3 DNA: TGTGCCAGCAGCTCCGGCCGAGGACACCCCTCTGGAAACACCATATATTTT; CDR3 protein: CASSSGRGHPSGNTIYF
J gene: TRBJ1-1; V gene: TRBV19; clone size: NA; D gene: NA; CDR3 DNA: TGTGCCAGTAGTATACCTCAGGGCACTGAAGCTTTCTTT; CDR3 protein: CASSIPQGTEAFF